Listed below are T cell receptor beta chains from one sample, sequenced in a study of T cell responses to AZD1222 COVID-19 vaccine. Profiled with immunoSEQ multiplex PCR; TCRdb holds only in-frame clones, not every one. The repertoire holds under 150,000 clones, with 80% to 95% as singletons. The sample here was peripheral blood, taken 28 days after the second AZD1222 dose. The receptors were gathered from an adult who received the AZD1222 COVID-19 vaccine. Both conserved end residues are part of each CDR3. D genes are given only for firm matches. The listing skips clone size in some rows; elsewhere it reads once, few, many or a size class.

.,.,TRBV5-1,TRBJ2-1,TGCGCCAGCAGCTTTGGGGGGGCTTACAATGAGCAGTTCTTC,CASSFGGAYNEQFF
.,.,TRBV7-9,TRBJ2-2,TGTGCCAGCAGCTTAGTATTCGAGAGGGCCGGGGAGCTGTTTTTT,CASSLVFERAGELFF
.,.,TRBV18,TRBJ2-1,TGTGCCAGCTCACCCCAGTCAGGGTATGTCTACAATGAGCAGTTCTTC,CASSPQSGYVYNEQFF
TRBD1,.,TRBV10-2,TRBJ2-4,TGCGCCAGCAGCCCCGGACAGGGGGCAGCCAAAAACATTCAGTACTTC,CASSPGQGAAKNIQYF
.,.,TRBV19,TRBJ2-6,TGTGCCAGTAGTACAGTTAGCGGCTCTGGGGCCAACGTCCTGACTTTC,CASSTVSGSGANVLTF
TRBD1,.,TRBV6-5,TRBJ1-5,TGTGCCAGCAGTTTAGGGGGCGGCAATCAGCCCCAGCATTTT,CASSLGGGNQPQHF
.,.,TRBV5-1,TRBJ2-7,TGCGCCAGCAGCCGGGACCTACACCTCTACGAGCAGTACTTC,CASSRDLHLYEQYF
.,.,TRBV29-1,TRBJ1-3,TGCAGCGCTTCCGAGGGGAACACCATATATTTT,CSASEGNTIYF
TRBD2,.,TRBV7-9,TRBJ2-2,TGTGCCAGCAGCTATACAGCGGGAGACTTAAAACGAGCCGGGGAGCTGTTTTTT,CASSYTAGDLKRAGELFF
TRBD2,.,TRBV3-1/TRBV3-2,TRBJ2-2,TGTGCCAGCAGCCAAGCGGGAGCGGGAACCGGGGAGCTGTTTTTT,CASSQAGAGTGELFF
TRBD1,.,TRBV5-1,TRBJ2-2,TGCGCCAGCAGCTTACCCGGGACAGCGAACACCGGGGAGCTGTTTTTT,CASSLPGTANTGELFF
.,.,TRBV4-3,TRBJ2-2,TGCGCCAGCAGAGAGGACTTCCCGAACACCGGGGAGCTGTTTTTT,CASREDFPNTGELFF
TRBD2,.,TRBV5-4,TRBJ2-5,TGTGCCAGCAGCCGCGGGACTAGCGGGAGATCAGAGACCCAGTACTTC,CASSRGTSGRSETQYF
.,.,TRBV5-4,TRBJ1-1,TGTGCCAGCAGCTTGGTCGGTCACACTGAAGCTTTCTTT,CASSLVGHTEAFF
.,few,TRBV10-3,TRBJ1-2,TGTGCCATCAACCTACAGGGACGTGGAAGTGGCTACACCTTC,CAINLQGRGSGYTF
.,.,TRBV19,TRBJ1-1,TGTGCCAGTAGTCTGGGGAAGAACACTGAAGCTTTCTTT,CASSLGKNTEAFF
TRBD1,.,TRBV27,TRBJ1-5,TGTGCCAGCAGTCAAGACAGGGCAATCAATCAGCCCCAGCATTTT,CASSQDRAINQPQHF
TRBD1,.,TRBV29-1,TRBJ1-1,TGCAGCGTTGAGGCAGGGGGCGCCGGGGCTTTCTTT,CSVEAGGAGAFF
.,.,TRBV27,TRBJ1-2,TGTGCCAGCTACCCTTTCGGGGGGGCTTCTAACTATGGCTACACCTTC,CASYPFGGASNYGYTF
TRBD1,.,TRBV19,TRBJ1-2,TGTGCCAGTAGTGAAGACAGGGGCGGAGGTTACTATGGCTACACCTTC,CASSEDRGGGYYGYTF
.,.,TRBV19,TRBJ2-2,TGTGCCAGTAGTATACACACCGGGGAGCTGTTTTTT,CASSIHTGELFF
TRBD1,.,TRBV2,TRBJ1-1,TGTGCCAGCAGCCGGGACAGGTGGGGGACTGAAGCTTTCTTT,CASSRDRWGTEAFF
.,.,TRBV28,TRBJ1-5,TGTGCCAGCAGTCCCTCCCGGATGCGAAGGGCACACAGCAATCAGCCCCAGCATTTT,CASSPSRMRRAHSNQPQHF
.,.,TRBV10-3,TRBJ1-2,TGTGCCATCAGTGAGTCCGAGGGGATGGGACGTGGCTACACCTTC,CAISESEGMGRGYTF
.,.,TRBV7-3,TRBJ2-2,TGTGCCAGCAGCTCAAGGACCGGGGAGCTGTTTTTT,CASSSRTGELFF
.,.,TRBV6-2/TRBV6-3,TRBJ1-2,TGTGCCAGCAGTTACTACGGGCAGGGAGCCCCCTATGGCTACACCTTC,CASSYYGQGAPYGYTF
TRBD2,.,TRBV27,TRBJ2-3,TGTGCCAGCAGTCACCCGGGACTAGCGGGGGGGAGCACAGATACGCAGTATTTT,CASSHPGLAGGSTDTQYF
.,once,TRBV19,TRBJ2-1,TGTGCCAGTAGTTTTGGGGGGCTTAATGAGCAGTTCTTC,CASSFGGLNEQFF
.,.,TRBV7-7,TRBJ2-2,TGTGCTAGCAGCGCACAAAGCGGCTCGACCGGGGAGCTGTTTTTT,CASSAQSGSTGELFF
TRBD1,.,TRBV28,TRBJ1-5,TGTGCCAGCCAGACAGGGGAACGGCCCCAGCATTTT,CASQTGERPQHF